What follows are 7 T cell receptor beta chains derived from one specimen sequenced in a study of identical twins. TCRdb used MiXCR to reprocess the 5' RACE reads, holding one entry per CDR3 protein. The sample has 280,000 or so distinct CDR3 sequences, about 8.1% seen once. These data were also filed under a second study, of yellow fever vaccine responses in identical twins.

Sequences were obtained from memory (CD45RO+) T cells sorted from blood. The receptors derive from a woman under 30 in good health.

The genes are TRBV12-3 or TRBV12-4 and TRBJ2-2; 11 bases line up with TRBD1. This CDR3 spans 15 amino acids. The V and J ends lost 5 bases and 7 bases, in that order; junction bases with no gene match: 6. The CDR3, as DNA: TGTGCCAGCAGTCGGGGACAGGGGGGCGTCGGGGAGCTGTTTTTT. It is translated as CASSRGQGGVGELFF.

This clonotype showed up many times. The chain employs TRBV11-2 and TRBJ2-3, with 9 bases fitting TRBD1. V lost 1 base to trimming and J lost 0 bases; unmatched junction nucleotides: 8. Germline V CDR1 and CDR2: SGHAT, FQNNGV. The CDR3 runs 18 residues. The CDR3 DNA follows: TGTGCCAGCAGCTTAGTAGGTGCCGGGACAGGGAGCACAGATACGCAGTATTTT. Its protein is CASSLVGAGTGSTDTQYF.

The gene calls are TRBV11-2 and TRBJ2-5; D ambiguous. CDR1 and CDR2 (germline): SGHAT, FQNNGV. V lost 5 bases, J lost 4 bases, and 11 bases lay in between. The CDR3 is 13 residues long. Here the CDR3 reads CASSLLRVETQYF. CDR3 in DNA: TGTGCCAGCAGCCTCCTGCGAGTAGAGACCCAGTACTTC.

This clonotype was seen at least ten times. The gene calls are TRBV7-2 and TRBJ2-3; TRBD1 matches at 9 bases. After removal of 5 bases from V and 4 bases from J, the junction contained 7 bases not matched to a gene. The CDR3 has 15 amino acids. Looked up from germline, CDR1 is SGHTA and CDR2 is FQGNSA. The CDR3: CASSRLTGGADTQYF. The CDR3 nucleotides are TGTGCCAGCAGCCGTCTTACAGGGGGCGCAGATACGCAGTATTTT.

There are a few counts of this clonotype. This chain connects TRBV7-8 to TRBJ1-3; tentative D call: TRBD1 (5 bases). Trimming removed 1 base from V and 3 bases from J, with 10 bases in between. CDR1 is SGHVS, CDR2 FQNEAQ, per germline. There are 15 residues in the CDR3. CDR3 nucleotides: TGTGCCAGCAGCTTAGTAGGGGACGTTGGAAACACCATATATTTT. It encodes CASSLVGDVGNTIYF.

In its sample, this clonotype was seen a few times. An end of the junction does not agree with germline; a read error may underlie this. The chain joins TRBV7-2 to TRBJ1-5; a weak D match, TRBD1 (5 bases). The CDR3 has 14 residues. Per germline, CDR1 SGHTA and CDR2 FQGNSA. The CDR3 sequence is CASSSGGPYQSQHF. DNA of the CDR3: TGTGCCAGCAGCTCCGGGGGACCTTATCAGTCCCAGCATTTT.

This clonotype was detected ten times or more. The chain links TRBV7-8 to TRBJ2-3; 13 nucleotides agree with TRBD2. V gave up 5 bases and J gave up 6 bases; unmatched junction bases: 8. This CDR3 comprises 16 residues. CDR1 SGHVS and CDR2 FQNEAQ come from the germline V gene. CDR3 sequence (DNA): TGTGCCAGCAGCCCGAGGACTAGCGGGAGTGGGGATACGCAGTATTTT. It codes for CASSPRTSGSGDTQYF.